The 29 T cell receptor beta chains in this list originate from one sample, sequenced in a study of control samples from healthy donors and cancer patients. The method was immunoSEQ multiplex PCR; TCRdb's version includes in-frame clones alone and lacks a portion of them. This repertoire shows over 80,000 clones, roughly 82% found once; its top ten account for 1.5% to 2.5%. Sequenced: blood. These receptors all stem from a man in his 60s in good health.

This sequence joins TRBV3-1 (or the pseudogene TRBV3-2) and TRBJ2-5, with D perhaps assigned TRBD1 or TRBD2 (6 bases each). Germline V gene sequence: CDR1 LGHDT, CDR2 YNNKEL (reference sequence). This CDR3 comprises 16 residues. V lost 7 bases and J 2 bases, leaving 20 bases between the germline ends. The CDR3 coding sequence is TGTGCCAGCACCAAAAGGGGGGAGCTTGGGCAAGAGACCCAGTACTTC. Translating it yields CASTKRGELGQETQYF.

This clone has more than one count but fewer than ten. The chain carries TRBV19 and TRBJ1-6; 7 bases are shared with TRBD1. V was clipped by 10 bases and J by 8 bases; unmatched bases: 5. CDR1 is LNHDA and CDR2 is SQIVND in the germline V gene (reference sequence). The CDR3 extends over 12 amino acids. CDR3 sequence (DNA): TGTGCCACCTCGGGACAGCATTCACCCCTCCACTTT. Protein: CATSGQHSPLHF.

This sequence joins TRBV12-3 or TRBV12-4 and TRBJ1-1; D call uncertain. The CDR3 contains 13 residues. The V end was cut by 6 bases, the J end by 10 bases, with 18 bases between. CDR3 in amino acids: CASRPTEALGAFF. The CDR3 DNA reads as TGTGCCAGCAGACCCACAGAGGCCCTTGGAGCTTTCTTT.

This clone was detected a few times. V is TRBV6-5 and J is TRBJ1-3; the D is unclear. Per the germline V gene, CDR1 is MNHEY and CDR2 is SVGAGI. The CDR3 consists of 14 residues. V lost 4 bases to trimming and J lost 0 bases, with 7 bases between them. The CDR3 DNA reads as TGTGCCAGCAGTTCCGGGATCTCTGGAAACACCATATATTTT. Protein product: CASSSGISGNTIYF.

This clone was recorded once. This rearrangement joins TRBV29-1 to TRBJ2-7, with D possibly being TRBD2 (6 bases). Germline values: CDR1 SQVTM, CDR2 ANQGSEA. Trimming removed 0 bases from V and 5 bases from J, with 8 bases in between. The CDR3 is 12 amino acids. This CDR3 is CSVEDPGDEQYF. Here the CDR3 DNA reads TGCAGCGTTGAAGATCCGGGGGACGAGCAGTACTTC.

CDR3 in amino acids: CATSSPRTAYAEAFF. CDR3 nucleotide sequence: TGTGCCACCAGCAGCCCACGGACAGCCTATGCCGAAGCTTTCTTT. The gene calls are TRBV15 and TRBJ1-1, with D maybe TRBD1 (6 bases). Trimming left V 3 bases short and J 8 bases short, with 19 bases between. CDR3 length: 15 amino acids. CDR1 and CDR2 (germline): LNHNV, YYDKDF (reference sequence).

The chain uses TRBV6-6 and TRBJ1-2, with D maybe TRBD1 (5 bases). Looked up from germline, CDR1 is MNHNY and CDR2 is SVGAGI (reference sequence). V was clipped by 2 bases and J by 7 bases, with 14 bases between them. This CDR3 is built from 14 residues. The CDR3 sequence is CASSYGARSSGYTF. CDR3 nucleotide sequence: TGTGCCAGCAGTTACGGGGCCCGATCCAGTGGCTACACCTTC.

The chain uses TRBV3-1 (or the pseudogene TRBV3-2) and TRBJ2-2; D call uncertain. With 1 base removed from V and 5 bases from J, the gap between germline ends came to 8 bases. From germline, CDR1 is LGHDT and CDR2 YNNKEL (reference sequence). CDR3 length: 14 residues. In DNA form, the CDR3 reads TGTGCCAGCAGCCAAGGGGCTGTGACCGGGGAGCTGTTTTTT. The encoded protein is CASSQGAVTGELFF.

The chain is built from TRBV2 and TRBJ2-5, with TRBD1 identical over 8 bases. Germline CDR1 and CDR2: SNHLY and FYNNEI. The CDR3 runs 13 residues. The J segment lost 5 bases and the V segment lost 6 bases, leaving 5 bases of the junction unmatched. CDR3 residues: CASRAQGVETQYF. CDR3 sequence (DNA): TGTGCCAGCAGGGCACAGGGGGTGGAGACCCAGTACTTC.

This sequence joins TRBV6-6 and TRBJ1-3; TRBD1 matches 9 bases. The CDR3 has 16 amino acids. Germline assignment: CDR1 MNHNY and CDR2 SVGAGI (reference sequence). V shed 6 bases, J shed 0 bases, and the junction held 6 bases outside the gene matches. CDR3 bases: TGTGCCAGCAGGGACAGGGGTCTCCACTCTGGAAACACCATATATTTT. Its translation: CASRDRGLHSGNTIYF.

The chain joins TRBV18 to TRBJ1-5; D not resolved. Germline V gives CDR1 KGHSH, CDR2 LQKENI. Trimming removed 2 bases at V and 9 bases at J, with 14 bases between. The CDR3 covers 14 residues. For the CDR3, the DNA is TGTGCCAGCTCACCAAGTGACCCGGCGGGGCCCCAGCATTTT. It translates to CASSPSDPAGPQHF.

In DNA, the CDR3 is TGTGCCAGCAGTTCTGGCGGTCTCTGGTCTAGCACAGATACGCAGTATTTT. Protein: CASSSGGLWSSTDTQYF. The chain uses TRBV27 and TRBJ2-3; D unresolved. Germline loops: CDR1 MNHEY, CDR2 SMNVEV (reference sequence). The CDR3 totals 17 residues. The V end was cut by 4 bases, the J end by 0 bases, with 17 bases between.

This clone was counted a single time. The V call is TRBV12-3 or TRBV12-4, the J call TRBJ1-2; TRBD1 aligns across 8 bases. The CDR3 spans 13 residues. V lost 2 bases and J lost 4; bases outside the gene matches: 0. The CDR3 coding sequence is TGTGCCAGCAGTTTAACAGGGGGCTATGGCTACACCTTC. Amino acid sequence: CASSLTGGYGYTF.

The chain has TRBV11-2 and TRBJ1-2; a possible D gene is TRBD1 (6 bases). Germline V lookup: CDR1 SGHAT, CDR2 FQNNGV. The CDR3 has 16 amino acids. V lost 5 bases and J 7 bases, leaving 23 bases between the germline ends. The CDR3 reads CASSLPVGTSLSGYTF. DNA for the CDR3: TGTGCCAGCAGCCTCCCCGTTGGGACATCCCTAAGTGGCTACACCTTC. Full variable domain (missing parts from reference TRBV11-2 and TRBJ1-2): EAGVAQSPRYKIIEKRQSVAFWCNPISGHATLYWYQQILGQGPKLLIQFQNNGVVDDSQLPKDRFSAERLKGVDSTLKIQPAKLEDSAVYLCASSLPVGTSLSGYTFGSGTRLTVV.

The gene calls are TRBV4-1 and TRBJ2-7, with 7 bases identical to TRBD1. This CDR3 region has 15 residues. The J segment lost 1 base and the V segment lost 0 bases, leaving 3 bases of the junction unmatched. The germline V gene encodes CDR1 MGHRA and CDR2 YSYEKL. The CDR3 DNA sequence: TGCGCCAGCAGCCAAGAGACGACAGGGTCCTACGAGCAGTACTTC. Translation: CASSQETTGSYEQYF.

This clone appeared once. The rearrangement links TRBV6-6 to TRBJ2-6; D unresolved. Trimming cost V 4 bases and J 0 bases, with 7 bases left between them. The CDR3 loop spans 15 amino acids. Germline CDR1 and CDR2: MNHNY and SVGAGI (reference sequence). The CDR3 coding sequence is TGTGCCAGCAGTTCACAGCTCTCTGGGGCCAACGTCCTGACTTTC. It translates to CASSSQLSGANVLTF.

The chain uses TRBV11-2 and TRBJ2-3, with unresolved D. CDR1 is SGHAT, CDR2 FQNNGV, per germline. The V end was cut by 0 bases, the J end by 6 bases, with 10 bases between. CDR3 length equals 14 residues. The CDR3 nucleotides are TGTGCCAGCAGCTTAGATGGGCAGGCGGATACGCAGTATTTT. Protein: CASSLDGQADTQYF.

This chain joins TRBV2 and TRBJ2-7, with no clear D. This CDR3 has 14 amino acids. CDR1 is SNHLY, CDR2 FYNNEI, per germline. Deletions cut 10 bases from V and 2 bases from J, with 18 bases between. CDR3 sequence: CATTSRQATYEQYF. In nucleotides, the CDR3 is TGTGCCACGACCTCGCGGCAGGCTACCTACGAGCAGTACTTC. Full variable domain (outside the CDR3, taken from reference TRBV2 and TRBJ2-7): EPEVTQTPSHQVTQMGQEVILRCVPISNHLYFYWYRQILGQKVEFLVSFYNNEISEKSEIFDDQFSVERPDGSNFTLKIRSTKLEDSAMYFCATTSRQATYEQYFGPGTRLTVT.

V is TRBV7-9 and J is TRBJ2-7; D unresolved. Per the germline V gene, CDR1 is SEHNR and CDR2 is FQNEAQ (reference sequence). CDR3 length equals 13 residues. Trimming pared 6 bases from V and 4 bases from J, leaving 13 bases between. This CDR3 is CASRTSQQYEQYF. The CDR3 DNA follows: TGTGCCAGCAGAACTTCCCAACAATACGAGCAGTACTTC.

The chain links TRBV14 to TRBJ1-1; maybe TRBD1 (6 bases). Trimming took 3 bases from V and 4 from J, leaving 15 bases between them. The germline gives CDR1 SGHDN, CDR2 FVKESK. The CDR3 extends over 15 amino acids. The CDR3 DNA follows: TGTGCCAGCAGCCACTCCAAGCTAGGGGGCACTGAAGCTTTCTTT. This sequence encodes CASSHSKLGGTEAFF.

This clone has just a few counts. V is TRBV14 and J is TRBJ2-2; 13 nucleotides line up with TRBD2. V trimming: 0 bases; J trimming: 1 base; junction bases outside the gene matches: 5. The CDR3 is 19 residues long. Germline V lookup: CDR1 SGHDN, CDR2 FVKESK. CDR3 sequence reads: CASSQDGLAGALNTGELFF. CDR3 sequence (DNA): TGTGCCAGCAGCCAAGATGGACTAGCGGGGGCCCTGAACACCGGGGAGCTGTTTTTT.

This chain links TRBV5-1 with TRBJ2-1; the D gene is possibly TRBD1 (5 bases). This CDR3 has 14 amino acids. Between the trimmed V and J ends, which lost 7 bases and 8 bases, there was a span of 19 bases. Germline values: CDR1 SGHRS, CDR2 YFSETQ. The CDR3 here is CASDPTGLGDEQFF. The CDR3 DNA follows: TGCGCCAGCGACCCTACAGGCCTAGGGGATGAGCAGTTCTTC.

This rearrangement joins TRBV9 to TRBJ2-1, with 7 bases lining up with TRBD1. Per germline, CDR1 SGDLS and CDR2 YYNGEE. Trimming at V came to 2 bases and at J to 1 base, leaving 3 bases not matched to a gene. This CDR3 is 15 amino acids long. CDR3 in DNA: TGTGCCAGCAGCGTTTCAGGGGGTTCCTACAATGAGCAGTTCTTC. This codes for CASSVSGGSYNEQFF.

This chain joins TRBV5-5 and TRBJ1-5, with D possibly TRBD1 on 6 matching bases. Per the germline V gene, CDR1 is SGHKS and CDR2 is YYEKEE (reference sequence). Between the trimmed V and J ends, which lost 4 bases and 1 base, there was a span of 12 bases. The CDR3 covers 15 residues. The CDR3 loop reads CASSPGTLSNQPQHF. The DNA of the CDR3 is TGTGCCAGCAGCCCCGGGACACTGAGCAATCAGCCCCAGCATTTT. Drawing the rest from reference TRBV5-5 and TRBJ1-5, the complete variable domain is DAGVTQSPTHLIKTRGQQVTLRCSPISGHKSVSWYQQVLGQGPQFIFQYYEKEERGRGNFPDRFSARQFPNYSSELNVNALLLGDSALYLCASSPGTLSNQPQHFGDGTRLSIL.

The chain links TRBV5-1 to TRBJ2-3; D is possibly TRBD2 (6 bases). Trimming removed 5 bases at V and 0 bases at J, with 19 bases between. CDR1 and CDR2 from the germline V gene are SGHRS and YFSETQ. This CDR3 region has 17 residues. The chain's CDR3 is CASSYHGAGASTDTQYF. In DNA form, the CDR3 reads TGCGCCAGCAGTTACCACGGAGCGGGTGCTAGCACAGATACGCAGTATTTT.

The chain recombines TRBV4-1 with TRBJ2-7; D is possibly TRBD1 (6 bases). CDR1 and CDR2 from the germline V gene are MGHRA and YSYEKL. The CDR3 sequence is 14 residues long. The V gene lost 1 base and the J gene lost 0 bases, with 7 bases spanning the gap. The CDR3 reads CASSQGGGSYEQYF. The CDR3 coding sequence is TGCGCCAGCAGCCAAGGAGGGGGCTCCTACGAGCAGTACTTC.

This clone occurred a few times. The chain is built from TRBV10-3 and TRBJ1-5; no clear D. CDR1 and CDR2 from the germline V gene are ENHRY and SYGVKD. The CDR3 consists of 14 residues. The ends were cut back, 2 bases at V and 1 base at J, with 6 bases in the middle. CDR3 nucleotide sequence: TGTGCCATCAGTGAGAAAGGGAGCAATCAGCCCCAGCATTTT. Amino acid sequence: CAISEKGSNQPQHF.

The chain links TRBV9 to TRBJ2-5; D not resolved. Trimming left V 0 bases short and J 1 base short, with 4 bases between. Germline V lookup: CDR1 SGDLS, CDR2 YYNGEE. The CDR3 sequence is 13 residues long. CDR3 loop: CASSVGAQETQYF. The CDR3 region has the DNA TGTGCCAGCAGCGTAGGGGCCCAAGAGACCCAGTACTTC.

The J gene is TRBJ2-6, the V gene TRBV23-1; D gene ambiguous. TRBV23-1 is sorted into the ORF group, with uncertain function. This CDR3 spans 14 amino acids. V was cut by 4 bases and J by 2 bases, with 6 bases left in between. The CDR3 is CASSLGPGANVLTF. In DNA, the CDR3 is TGCGCCAGCAGTCTAGGACCTGGGGCCAACGTCCTGACTTTC.